Shown below are 7 T cell receptor beta chains from a single sample sequenced in a study of cytomegalovirus exposure and HLA in healthy donors. The data were produced by immunoSEQ multiplex PCR, yet TCRdb's version contains in-frame clones alone and is incomplete. The sample contains under 200,000 clones, about 95% of which appear only once. Sequenced: PBMCs. The receptors were sampled from a woman aged 18 to 35 in good health and CMV-seronegative.

The CDR3 nucleotides are TGTGCCAGCAGCCGAGCCGAAACAGATACGCAGTATTTT. Amino acids: CASSRAETDTQYF. V gene TRBV7-9 combines with J gene TRBJ2-3; no clear D. The CDR3 runs 13 residues. The V gene lost 5 bases and the J gene lost 3 bases, with 9 bases spanning the gap. Germline CDR1 is SEHNR and CDR2 is FQNEAQ (reference sequence).

V is TRBV27 and J is TRBJ1-4, with 7 bases matching TRBD1. The V segment lost 2 bases and the J segment 8 bases; nucleotides outside the gene matches: 14. The CDR3 sequence is 17 residues long. Germline lookup yields CDR1 MNHEY and CDR2 SMNVEV (reference sequence). For the CDR3, the DNA is TGTGCCAGCAGTTTACGTAGACCAACAGGGGCGGGCGAAAAACTGTTTTTT. Translated: CASSLRRPTGAGEKLFF. Based on the CDR3 plus reference TRBV27 and TRBJ1-4, the full variable domain is EAQVTQNPRYLITVTGKKLTVTCSQNMNHEYMSWYRQDPGLGLRQIYYSMNVEVTDKGDVPEGYKVSRKEKRNFPLILESPSPNQTSLYFCASSLRRPTGAGEKLFFGSGTQLSVL.

The chain couples TRBV7-9 to TRBJ2-1; 11 bases agree with TRBD2. The germline V gene has CDR1 SEHNR and CDR2 FQNEAQ (reference sequence). J lost 4 bases, V lost 3 bases, and 5 bases had no gene match. This CDR3 is 16 amino acids long. The CDR3 sequence is CASSFTGLADYNEQFF. CDR3 in DNA: TGTGCCAGCAGCTTTACGGGACTAGCGGATTACAATGAGCAGTTCTTC.

V usage is TRBV5-5 and J usage is TRBJ2-3; 10 nucleotides align to TRBD2. CDR1 SGHKS and CDR2 YYEKEE come from the germline V gene (reference sequence). The CDR3 runs to 15 residues. The J segment lost 6 bases and the V segment lost 6 bases, leaving 10 bases of the junction unmatched. In nucleotides, the CDR3 is TGTGCCAGCATACCCCTAGCGGGGGCTCCGGATACGCAGTATTTT. This translates into CASIPLAGAPDTQYF.

The rearrangement joins TRBV19 to TRBJ2-5; TRBD2 might be the D (6 bases). V was clipped by 6 bases and J by 3 bases, with 14 bases between them. The germline V gene has CDR1 LNHDA and CDR2 SQIVND (reference sequence). This CDR3 spans 14 amino acids. In DNA form, the CDR3 reads TGTGCCAGTAGGGAGGGTCACCCGAAAGAGACCCAGTACTTC. It encodes CASREGHPKETQYF.

The chain joins TRBV2 to TRBJ2-1; 8 bases line up with TRBD2. Losses at the gene ends were 11 bases for V and 3 bases for J; bases not matched to a gene: 9. The germline gives CDR1 SNHLY, CDR2 FYNNEI. The CDR3 is made up of 14 amino acids. CDR3 DNA sequence: TGTGCCTGGGAAGCGGGGGCCGGCTACAATGAGCAGTTCTTC. This codes for CAWEAGAGYNEQFF.

The chain employs TRBV7-3 and TRBJ2-1; 15 nucleotides line up with TRBD2. The CDR3 spans 15 residues. CDR1 and CDR2 from the germline V gene are SGHTA and FQGTGA. The junction had 5 bases not matched to a gene; V was cut back by 5 bases and J by 9 bases. The CDR3 nucleotides are TGTGCCAGCAGCCAGGGGACTAGCGGGGGGAGTGAGCAGTTCTTC. Amino acid sequence: CASSQGTSGGSEQFF.